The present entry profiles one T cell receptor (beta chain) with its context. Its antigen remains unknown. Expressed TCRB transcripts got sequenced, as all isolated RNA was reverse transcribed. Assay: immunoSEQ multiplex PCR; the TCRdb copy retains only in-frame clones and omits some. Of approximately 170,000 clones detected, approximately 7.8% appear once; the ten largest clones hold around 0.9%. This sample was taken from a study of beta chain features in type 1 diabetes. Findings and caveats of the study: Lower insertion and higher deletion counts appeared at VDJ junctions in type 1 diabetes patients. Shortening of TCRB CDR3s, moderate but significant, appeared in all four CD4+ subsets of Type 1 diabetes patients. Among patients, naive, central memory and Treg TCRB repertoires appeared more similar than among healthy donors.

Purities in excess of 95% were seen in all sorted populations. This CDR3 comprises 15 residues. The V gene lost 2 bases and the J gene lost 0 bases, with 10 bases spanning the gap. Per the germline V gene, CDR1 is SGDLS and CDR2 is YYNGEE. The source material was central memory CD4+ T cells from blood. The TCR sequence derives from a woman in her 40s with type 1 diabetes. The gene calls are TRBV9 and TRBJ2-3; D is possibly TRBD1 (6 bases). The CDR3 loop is CASSVGQKSTDTQYF. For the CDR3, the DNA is TGTGCCAGCAGCGTTGGACAGAAGAGCACAGATACGCAGTATTTT.